Detailed here is one TCR beta chain. The data originate from a study of blood T cell repertoires in COVID-19. V was shortened by 0 bases and J by 1 base, with 7 bases between the two germline ends. This CDR3 has 15 residues. Germline V lookup: CDR1 MNHEY, CDR2 SMNVEV (reference sequence). In the study's own analysis: By means of reference gene primer amplification, nucleated cell counts were estimated. Profiling relied on immunoSEQ multiplex PCR, and the TCRdb table lists in-frame clones only, not all of them. The DNA was the basis for D and trimming; V, J and clone size are from that table. This sample carries 110,000 or so clones, approximately 81% of them seen once, and the ten largest clones take approximately 1.5%.

Sequencing was done on a sample of peripheral blood. This chain links TRBV27 with TRBJ1-5; D is perhaps TRBD1 (5 bases). This clonotype originated in a man in his forties or fifties with acute or convalescent COVID-19. As DNA, the CDR3 is TGTGCCAGCAGTTTATCGCGGGGGAGCAATCAGCCCCAGCATTTT. Translated: CASSLSRGSNQPQHF.